Each of the 17 T cell receptor beta chains below was sequenced from the same sample in a study of OX40 agonist ivuxolimab in advanced cancers. The data were produced by immunoSEQ multiplex PCR, yet TCRdb's version contains in-frame clones alone and is incomplete. The repertoire has around 65,000 clones, more than 85% of them found once; the top ten carry roughly 13%. Sequencing was performed on CD4+ or CD8+ T cells sorted from blood, taken in a trial of the OX40 agonist ivuxolimab. The receptors derive from an adult with an advanced solid tumor such as melanoma, head and neck, liver or kidney cancer.

The chain uses TRBV9 and TRBJ2-3; 8 bases match TRBD1. V dropped 6 bases and J dropped 3; count of bases not matched to a gene: 9. In germline, CDR1 is SGDLS, CDR2 YYNGEE. The CDR3 covers 15 residues. The chain's CDR3 is CASTEGQGATDTQYF. CDR3 sequence (DNA): TGTGCCAGCACCGAGGGGCAGGGGGCAACAGATACGCAGTATTTT.

The V gene is TRBV7-2, the J gene TRBJ1-3; 7 bases are a match to TRBD1. Germline V CDR1 and CDR2: SGHTA, FQGNSA. Germline trimming cut 3 bases from V and 4 bases from J; bases unmatched to any gene: 6. The CDR3 runs 15 residues. The CDR3 spells CASSLTGLAGNTIYF. The CDR3 coding sequence is TGTGCCAGCAGCTTGACAGGGCTCGCCGGAAACACCATATATTTT.

The rearrangement uses TRBV9 and TRBJ2-7; 8 bases are shared with TRBD2. CDR1 is SGDLS and CDR2 is YYNGEE in the germline V gene. The CDR3 has 15 residues. V shed 0 bases, J shed 6 bases, and the junction held 8 bases outside the gene matches. The CDR3 protein is CASSVAGGLSGEQYF. In nucleotides, the CDR3 is TGTGCCAGCAGCGTAGCGGGGGGGCTTTCTGGCGAGCAGTACTTC. Combining the CDR3 with reference TRBV9 and TRBJ2-7 gives the whole variable domain DSGVTQTPKHLITATGQRVTLRCSPRSGDLSVYWYQQSLDQGLQFLIQYYNGEERAKGNILERFSAQQFPDLHSELNLSSLELGDSALYFCASSVAGGLSGEQYFGPGTRLTVT.

The V and J genes are TRBV7-9 and TRBJ2-1; no firm D call. The CDR3 is 15 residues long. Germline V CDR1 and CDR2: SEHNR, FQNEAQ (reference sequence). With 1 base removed from V and 4 bases from J, the gap between germline ends came to 11 bases. The CDR3 sequence: CASSLVLGRYNEQFF. CDR3 bases: TGTGCCAGCAGCTTAGTACTTGGGCGGTACAATGAGCAGTTCTTC. The complete variable domain, with remaining parts taken from reference TRBV7-9 and TRBJ2-1, reads DTGVSQNPRHKITKRGQNVTFRCDPISEHNRLYWYRQTLGQGPEFLTYFQNEAQLEKSRLLSDRFSAERPKGSFSTLEIQRTEQGDSAMYLCASSLVLGRYNEQFFGPGTRLTVL.

This chain uses TRBV28 with TRBJ2-1, with 7 bases that match TRBD2. V lost 5 bases and J lost 0; bases outside the gene matches: 19. CDR3 length: 20 amino acids. The germline V gene has CDR1 MDHEN and CDR2 SYDVKM. The chain's CDR3 is CASSPGPLALATSSYNEQFF. In DNA, the CDR3 is TGTGCCAGCAGTCCCGGACCCCTAGCACTAGCGACGAGCTCCTACAATGAGCAGTTCTTC.

The V call is TRBV6-1, the J call TRBJ2-7; D is undetermined. The CDR3 has 16 residues. The V end was cut by 4 bases, the J end by 2 bases, with 18 bases between. The germline V gene has CDR1 MNHNS and CDR2 SASEGT. CDR3 bases: TGTGCCAGCAGTGGGTCAAATTGGGCCTCCGCCTACGAGCAGTACTTC. This encodes CASSGSNWASAYEQYF.

The V gene is TRBV4-2, the J gene TRBJ2-7; D not resolved. Germline values: CDR1 LGHNA, CDR2 YNFKEQ. This CDR3 region has 15 residues. V was shortened by 0 bases and J by 0 bases, with 9 bases between the two germline ends. CDR3 loop: CASSQDSELSYEQYF. CDR3 in DNA: TGTGCCAGCAGCCAAGACAGTGAACTCTCCTACGAGCAGTACTTC.

The chain employs TRBV9 and TRBJ2-5, with 9 positions matching TRBD1. Germline CDR1 reads SGDLS; CDR2 reads YYNGEE. This CDR3 spans 17 amino acids. V lost 2 bases to trimming and J lost 0 bases; unmatched junction nucleotides: 8. The CDR3 here is CASSVGTGSLYQETQYF. Written as DNA, the CDR3 is TGTGCCAGCAGCGTCGGGACAGGGTCCCTCTACCAAGAGACCCAGTACTTC. The full variable domain, with the rest looked up from reference TRBV9 and TRBJ2-5, is DSGVTQTPKHLITATGQRVTLRCSPRSGDLSVYWYQQSLDQGLQFLIQYYNGEERAKGNILERFSAQQFPDLHSELNLSSLELGDSALYFCASSVGTGSLYQETQYFGPGTRLLVL.

V is TRBV27 and J is TRBJ1-1; 7 nucleotides match TRBD1. V lost 2 bases to trimming and J lost 0 bases; unmatched junction nucleotides: 0. The CDR3 covers 14 residues. The germline V gene encodes CDR1 MNHEY and CDR2 SMNVEV (reference sequence). The chain's CDR3 is CASSLTGVNTEAFF. The CDR3 DNA reads as TGTGCCAGCAGTTTAACAGGGGTGAACACTGAAGCTTTCTTT.

The chain has TRBV28 and TRBJ2-7; D is possibly TRBD1 (5 bases). Germline V gene data show CDR1 as MDHEN and CDR2 as SYDVKM. The length of the CDR3 is 14 residues. The V gene lost 5 bases and the J gene lost 5 bases, with 16 bases spanning the gap. The CDR3: CASSLEGVVDEQYF. For the CDR3, the DNA is TGTGCCAGCAGTCTAGAAGGGGTGGTCGACGAGCAGTACTTC.

The rearrangement links TRBV28 to TRBJ2-7; tentatively, D is TRBD1 (6 bases). The V end was cut by 5 bases, the J end by 6 bases, with 23 bases between. This CDR3 is 16 amino acids long. Germline lookup yields CDR1 MDHEN and CDR2 SYDVKM. The CDR3 sequence: CASSLGPGADAREQYF. The CDR3 DNA is TGTGCCAGCAGTCTAGGGCCAGGGGCTGACGCCCGCGAGCAGTACTTC.

The chain uses TRBV5-6 and TRBJ2-1, with TRBD1 matching 9 bases. The CDR3 loop spans 16 amino acids. Trimming cost V 0 bases and J 2 bases; bases outside gene matches: 3. Germline-derived CDR1 and CDR2 are SGHDT and YYEEEE. This chain's CDR3 is CASSLGDRVTYNEQFF. DNA of the CDR3: TGTGCCAGCAGCTTGGGGGACAGGGTAACCTACAATGAGCAGTTCTTC.

This chain joins TRBV29-1 and TRBJ2-7; D unclear. Trimming cost V 6 bases and J 5 bases, with 17 bases left between them. There are 13 residues in the CDR3. Germline V lookup: CDR1 SQVTM, CDR2 ANQGSEA. The CDR3 sequence: CSVRTSETNEQYF. CDR3 bases: TGCAGCGTCAGAACGTCGGAAACGAACGAGCAGTACTTC.

This chain links TRBV11-2 with TRBJ2-7; TRBD2 agrees at 9 bases. V was pared by 3 bases and J by 0 bases, with 3 bases of the junction left unmatched. The CDR3 runs 15 residues. The V gene's germline CDR1 is SGHAT and CDR2 FQNNGV. In DNA, the CDR3 is TGTGCCAGCAGCTTGACTAGCGGAACCTCCTACGAGCAGTACTTC. This encodes CASSLTSGTSYEQYF.

The chain links TRBV5-1 to TRBJ2-5; perhaps D is TRBD1 or TRBD2 (5 bases each). The length of the CDR3 is 12 residues. Germline V CDR1 and CDR2: SGHRS, YFSETQ. V lost 1 base to trimming and J lost 5 bases, with 6 bases between them. CDR3 residues: CASSLWGETQYF. DNA for the CDR3: TGCGCCAGCAGCTTGTGGGGGGAGACCCAGTACTTC.

The rearrangement uses TRBV7-2 and TRBJ1-1, with 7 bases lining up with TRBD1. Germline loops: CDR1 SGHTA, CDR2 FQGNSA. The V and J ends lost 4 bases and 1 base, in that order; junction bases with no gene match: 3. This CDR3 is built from 14 residues. CDR3 loop: CASSYRGTNTEAFF. Here the CDR3 DNA reads TGTGCCAGCAGCTACAGGGGAACGAACACTGAAGCTTTCTTT.

The V call is TRBV11-2, the J call TRBJ2-5, with 7 bases fitting TRBD1. Germline lookup yields CDR1 SGHAT and CDR2 FQNNGV. CDR3 size: 17 residues. With 1 base clipped from V and 5 bases from J, the junction kept 13 bases outside the gene matches. CDR3 region: CASSLGYRGGFVETQYF. In nucleotides, the CDR3 is TGTGCCAGCAGCTTAGGGTACAGGGGTGGGTTTGTGGAGACCCAGTACTTC.